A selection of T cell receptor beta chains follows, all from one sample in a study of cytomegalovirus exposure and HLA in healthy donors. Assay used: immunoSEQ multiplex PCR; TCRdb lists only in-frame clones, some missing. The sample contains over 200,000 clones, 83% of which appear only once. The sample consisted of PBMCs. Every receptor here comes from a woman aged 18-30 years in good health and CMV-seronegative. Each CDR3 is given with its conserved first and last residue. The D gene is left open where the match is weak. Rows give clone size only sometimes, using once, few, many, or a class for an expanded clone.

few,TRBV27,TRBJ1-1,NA,CASSHKPGQRRAFF,TGTGCCAGCAGTCATAAGCCGGGCCAACGGCGGGCTTTCTTT
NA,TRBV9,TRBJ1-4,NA,CASSPTRYNEKLFF,TGTGCCAGCAGCCCGACAAGGTATAATGAAAAACTGTTTTTT
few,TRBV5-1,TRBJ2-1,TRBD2,CASSFGTRGNEQFF,TGCGCCAGCAGCTTCGGGACTAGGGGAAATGAGCAGTTCTTC
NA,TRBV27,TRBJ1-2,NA,CASSLSRKNGYTF,TGTGCCAGCAGTTTGTCTCGGAAAAATGGCTACACCTTC
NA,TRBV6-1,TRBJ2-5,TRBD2,CASSVASGSLLQYF,TGTGCCAGCAGTGTGGCTAGCGGGAGCCTCCTCCAGTACTTC
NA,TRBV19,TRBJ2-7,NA,CASSSGPTPYNEQYF,TGTGCCAGTAGTTCTGGGCCGACCCCCTATAACGAGCAGTACTTC
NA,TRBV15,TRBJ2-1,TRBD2,CATSRGAGGNPSNEQFF,TGTGCCACCAGCAGAGGGGCGGGAGGGAACCCATCAAATGAGCAGTTCTTC
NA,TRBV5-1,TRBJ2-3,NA,CASRVGTSGTDTQYF,TGCGCCAGCAGGGTAGGGACTTCTGGCACAGATACGCAGTATTTT
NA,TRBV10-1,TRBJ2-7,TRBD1,CASSDSDRGLGEQYF,TGCGCCAGCAGTGATTCGGACAGGGGGCTGGGCGAGCAGTACTTC
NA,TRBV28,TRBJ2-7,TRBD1,CASRKGARSYEQYF,TGTGCCAGCAGGAAGGGGGCGAGGTCCTACGAGCAGTACTTC
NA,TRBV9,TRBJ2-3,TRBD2,CASSGLAVADTQYF,TGTGCCAGCAGCGGGCTAGCGGTGGCAGATACGCAGTATTTT
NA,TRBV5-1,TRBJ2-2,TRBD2,CASSLTSGSIGELFF,TGCGCCAGCAGCTTAACTAGCGGGAGTATCGGGGAGCTGTTTTTT
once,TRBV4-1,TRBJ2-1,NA,CASTYEVPPAGTYNEQFF,TGCGCCAGCACCTATGAGGTGCCGCCGGCCGGCACCTACAATGAGCAGTTCTTC
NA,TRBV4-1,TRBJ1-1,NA,CASSQVGLNTEAFF,TGCGCCAGCAGCCAAGTAGGGTTGAACACTGAAGCTTTCTTT
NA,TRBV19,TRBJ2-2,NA,CASSISEAVAGELFF,TGTGCCAGTAGTATAAGTGAGGCGGTGGCCGGGGAGCTGTTTTTT
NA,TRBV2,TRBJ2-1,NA,CASKVSRELNEQFF,TGTGCCAGCAAGGTCTCCCGTGAGCTCAATGAGCAGTTCTTC
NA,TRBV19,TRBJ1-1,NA,CASSIQGSHTEAFF,TGTGCCAGTAGTATACAGGGAAGTCACACTGAAGCTTTCTTT
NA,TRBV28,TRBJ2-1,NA,CASSIAEYNEQFF,TGTGCCAGCAGTATAGCGGAGTACAATGAGCAGTTCTTC
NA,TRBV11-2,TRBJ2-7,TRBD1,CASSPRTGPYEQYF,TGTGCCAGCAGCCCCCGGACAGGCCCCTACGAGCAGTACTTC
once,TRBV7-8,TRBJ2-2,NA,CASSTWAAQTAGELFF,TGTGCCAGCAGCACCTGGGCAGCCCAGACCGCCGGGGAGCTGTTTTTT
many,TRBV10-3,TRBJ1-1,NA,CAITRALDTEAFF,TGTGCCATCACGCGCGCGTTAGACACTGAAGCTTTCTTT
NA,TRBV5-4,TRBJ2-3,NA,CASSQSRQATDTQYF,TGTGCCAGCAGCCAATCCCGGCAAGCCACAGATACGCAGTATTTT
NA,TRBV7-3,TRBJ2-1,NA,CASSLGAGFGNEQFF,TGTGCCAGCAGCTTAGGGGCAGGATTCGGCAATGAGCAGTTCTTC
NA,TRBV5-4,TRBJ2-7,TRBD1,CASSPTRDSLYEQYF,TGTGCCAGCAGCCCAACCCGGGACAGCCTCTACGAGCAGTACTTC
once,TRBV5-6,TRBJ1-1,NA,CASSRRTARGQAFF,TGTGCCAGCAGCCGTCGGACAGCCCGAGGACAAGCTTTCTTT
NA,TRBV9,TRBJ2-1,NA,CASARIRGNEQFF,TGTGCCAGCGCCCGGATTCGGGGCAATGAGCAGTTCTTC
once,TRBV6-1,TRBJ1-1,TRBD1,CASSIRTGRSPEAFF,TGTGCCAGCAGTATCCGGACAGGGCGTTCACCCGAAGCTTTCTTT
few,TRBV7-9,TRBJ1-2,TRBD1,CASSPRTGINYGYTF,TGTGCCAGCAGCCCCAGGACAGGGATAAACTATGGCTACACCTTC
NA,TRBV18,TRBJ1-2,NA,CASSPGAGLGYTF,TGTGCCAGCTCACCAGGGGCTGGGCTTGGCTACACCTTC
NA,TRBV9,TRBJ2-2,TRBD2,CASSVLGLAGVGELFF,TGTGCCAGCAGCGTATTGGGACTAGCGGGTGTGGGGGAGCTGTTTTTT
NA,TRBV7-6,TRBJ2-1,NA,CASSLLQAAYNEQFF,TGTGCCAGCAGCTTATTGCAGGCGGCCTACAATGAGCAGTTCTTC
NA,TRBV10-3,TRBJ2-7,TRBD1,CATLPGGNKDEQYF,TGTGCCACCTTGCCAGGGGGCAACAAGGACGAGCAGTACTTC
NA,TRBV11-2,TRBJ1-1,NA,CASSLELTGNTEAFF,TGTGCCAGCAGCCTTGAACTGACGGGGAACACTGAAGCTTTCTTT
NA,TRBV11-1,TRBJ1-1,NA,CASNDAGNTEAFF,TGTGCCAGTAATGACGCGGGGAACACTGAAGCTTTCTTT
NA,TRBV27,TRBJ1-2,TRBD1,CASSQTGSLYGYTF,TGTGCCAGCAGCCAGACAGGGTCGCTCTATGGCTACACCTTC
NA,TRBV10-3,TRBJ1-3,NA,CAISDLEIRGNTIYF,TGTGCCATCAGTGACCTCGAAATTAGGGGAAACACCATATATTTT
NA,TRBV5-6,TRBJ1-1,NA,CASSVGWMGTEAFF,TGTGCCAGCAGCGTCGGATGGATGGGGACTGAAGCTTTCTTT
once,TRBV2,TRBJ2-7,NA,CASSGRGFRGGPDEQYF,TGTGCCAGCAGTGGCCGGGGTTTCAGAGGGGGGCCTGACGAGCAGTACTTC
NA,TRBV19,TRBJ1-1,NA,CASSYSRRGTEAFF,TGTGCCAGTAGCTACTCCAGGAGGGGGACTGAAGCTTTCTTT
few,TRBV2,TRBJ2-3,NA,CASSEQGGEGDTQYF,TGTGCCAGCAGTGAACAGGGTGGAGAAGGGGATACGCAGTATTTT
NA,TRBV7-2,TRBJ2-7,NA,CASSFQGGGTYEQYF,TGTGCCAGCAGCTTCCAGGGAGGAGGGACCTACGAGCAGTACTTC
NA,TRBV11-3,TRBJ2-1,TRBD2,CASSLASGNEQFF,TGTGCCAGCAGCTTAGCTAGCGGGAATGAGCAGTTCTTC
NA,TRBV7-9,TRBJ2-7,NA,CASSPRVGEQYF,TGTGCCAGCAGCCCGCGGGTGGGGGAGCAGTACTTC
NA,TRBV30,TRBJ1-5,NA,CAWSKRGGIGGSPQHF,TGTGCCTGGAGTAAGAGAGGGGGAATTGGGGGTTCGCCCCAGCATTTT
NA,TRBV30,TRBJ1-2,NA,CAWNREYGYTF,TGTGCCTGGAATCGGGAGTATGGCTACACCTTC
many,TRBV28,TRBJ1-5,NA,CASSYRFHQPQHF,TGTGCCAGCAGTTACAGGTTTCATCAGCCCCAGCATTTT
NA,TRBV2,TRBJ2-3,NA,CASAVGSDTQYF,TGTGCCAGCGCAGTAGGGTCAGATACGCAGTATTTT
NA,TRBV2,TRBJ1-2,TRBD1,CASRTGQGGYGYTF,TGTGCCAGCAGAACGGGACAGGGGGGGTATGGCTACACCTTC
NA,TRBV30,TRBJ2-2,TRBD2,CAWSIAGTGELFF,TGTGCCTGGAGTATAGCGGGAACCGGGGAGCTGTTTTTT
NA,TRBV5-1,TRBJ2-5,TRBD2,CASGAGEYQETQYF,TGCGCCAGCGGGGCGGGAGAGTACCAAGAGACCCAGTACTTC
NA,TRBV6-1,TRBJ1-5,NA,CASSERGDWGQPQHF,TGTGCCAGCAGTGAACGGGGTGATTGGGGTCAGCCCCAGCATTTT
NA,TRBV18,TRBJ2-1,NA,CASSPRDYNEQFF,TGTGCCAGCTCACCACGGGACTACAATGAGCAGTTCTTC
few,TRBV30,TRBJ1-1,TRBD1,CAWSGQGVNTEAFF,TGTGCCTGGAGTGGACAGGGCGTGAACACTGAAGCTTTCTTT
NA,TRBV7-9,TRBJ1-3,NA,CASSPGTRNTIYF,TGTGCCAGCAGCCCGGGGACAAGAAACACCATATATTTT
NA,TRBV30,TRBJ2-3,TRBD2,CAWSAGREFVDTQYF,TGTGCCTGGAGTGCCGGGCGGGAGTTTGTAGATACGCAGTATTTT
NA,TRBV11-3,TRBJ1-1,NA,CASSLDQRESNTEAFF,TGTGCCAGCAGCTTAGATCAGAGGGAATCGAACACTGAAGCTTTCTTT
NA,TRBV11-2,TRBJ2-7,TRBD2,CASKVGGGNHEQYF,TGTGCCAGCAAAGTGGGGGGAGGGAACCACGAGCAGTACTTC
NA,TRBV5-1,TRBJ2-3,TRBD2,CASSLDGRGGRDTQYF,TGCGCCAGCAGCTTGGACGGGCGGGGGGGCCGAGATACGCAGTATTTT
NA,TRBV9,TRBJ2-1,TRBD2,CASSGLAGSYNEQFF,TGTGCCAGCAGCGGACTAGCGGGGTCCTACAATGAGCAGTTCTTC
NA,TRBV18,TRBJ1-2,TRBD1,CASSPGTGALPYGYTF,TGTGCCAGCTCACCAGGAACAGGGGCACTCCCCTATGGCTACACCTTC